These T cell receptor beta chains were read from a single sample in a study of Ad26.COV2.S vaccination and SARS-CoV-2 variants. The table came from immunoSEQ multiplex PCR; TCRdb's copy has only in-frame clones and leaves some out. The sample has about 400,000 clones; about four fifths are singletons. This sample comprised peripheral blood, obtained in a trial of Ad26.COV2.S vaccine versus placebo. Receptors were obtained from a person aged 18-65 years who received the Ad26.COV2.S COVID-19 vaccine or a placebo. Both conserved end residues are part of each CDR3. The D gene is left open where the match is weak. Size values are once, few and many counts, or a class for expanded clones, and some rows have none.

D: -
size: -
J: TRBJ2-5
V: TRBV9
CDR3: CASSVGGAQETQYF
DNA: TGTGCCAGCAGCGTAGGCGGGGCCCAAGAGACCCAGTACTTC

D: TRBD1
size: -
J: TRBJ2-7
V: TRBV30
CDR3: CAWRDRGYDEQYF
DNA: TGTGCCTGGAGGGACAGGGGTTATGACGAGCAGTACTTC

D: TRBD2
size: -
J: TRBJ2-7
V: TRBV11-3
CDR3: CASSSREYLVYEQYF
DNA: TGTGCCAGCAGCTCGCGGGAGTATCTGGTTTACGAGCAGTACTTC

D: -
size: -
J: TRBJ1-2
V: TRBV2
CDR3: CASSVEQGFYGYTF
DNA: TGTGCCAGCAGTGTTGAGCAGGGCTTCTATGGCTACACCTTC

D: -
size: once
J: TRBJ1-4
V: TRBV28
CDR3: CASSSWDTSTATNEKLFF
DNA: TGTGCCAGCAGTTCCTGGGACACCAGCACTGCAACTAATGAAAAACTGTTTTTT

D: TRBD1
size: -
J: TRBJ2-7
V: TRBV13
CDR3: CASSFGQGSSVEQYF
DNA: TGTGCCAGCAGCTTCGGACAGGGCTCGTCGGTCGAGCAGTACTTC

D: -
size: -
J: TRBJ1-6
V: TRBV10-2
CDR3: CASDDNYNSPLHF
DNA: TGCGCCAGCGACGACAACTATAATTCACCCCTCCACTTT

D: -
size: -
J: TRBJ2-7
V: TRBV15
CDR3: CATSRDPGSSYEQYF
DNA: TGTGCCACCAGCAGAGATCCGGGCAGCTCCTACGAGCAGTACTTC

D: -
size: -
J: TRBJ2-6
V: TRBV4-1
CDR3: CASSQPSFSLRTASSGANVLTF
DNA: TGCGCCAGCAGCCAGCCCTCGTTCTCTCTTCGCACAGCCTCCTCTGGGGCCAACGTCCTGACTTTC

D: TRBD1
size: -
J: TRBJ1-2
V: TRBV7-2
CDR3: CASSLNRGYGYTF
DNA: TGTGCCAGCAGCTTAAACAGGGGCTATGGCTACACCTTC

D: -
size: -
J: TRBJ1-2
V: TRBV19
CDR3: CASSIHGELGYGYTF
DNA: TGTGCCAGTAGTATTCACGGGGAATTGGGCTATGGCTACACCTTC

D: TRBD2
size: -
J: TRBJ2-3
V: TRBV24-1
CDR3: CATGGSGRTDTQYF
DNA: TGTGCCACCGGCGGTTCCGGGAGGACAGATACGCAGTATTTT

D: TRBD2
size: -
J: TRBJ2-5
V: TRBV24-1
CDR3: CATSDRGLAQETQYF
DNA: TGTGCCACCAGTGACCGAGGACTAGCGCAAGAGACCCAGTACTTC

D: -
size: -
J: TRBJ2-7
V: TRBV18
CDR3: CASSGEPYEQYF
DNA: TGTGCCAGCTCGGGCGAGCCCTACGAGCAGTACTTC

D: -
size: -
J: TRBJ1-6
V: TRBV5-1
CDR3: CASSLWSGSSYNSPLHF
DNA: TGCGCCAGCAGCTTGTGGTCGGGCAGCTCCTATAATTCACCCCTCCACTTT

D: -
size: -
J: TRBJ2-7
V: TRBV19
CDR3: CASSIVEGVYEQYF
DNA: TGTGCCAGTAGTATAGTAGAGGGAGTCTACGAGCAGTACTTC

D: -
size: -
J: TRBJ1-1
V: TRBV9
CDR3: CASSVEGTEAFF
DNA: TGTGCCAGCAGCGTAGAGGGCACTGAAGCTTTCTTT

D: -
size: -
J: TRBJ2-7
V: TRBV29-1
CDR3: CSVVGLGGNEQYF
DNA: TGCAGCGTTGTGGGACTGGGAGGCAACGAGCAGTACTTC

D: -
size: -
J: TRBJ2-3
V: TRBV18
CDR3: CASSPPFAGESTDTQYF
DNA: TGTGCCAGCTCACCACCCTTCGCAGGGGAGAGCACAGATACGCAGTATTTT

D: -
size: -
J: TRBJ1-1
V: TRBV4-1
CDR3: CASSQGYSGNTEAFF
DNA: TGCGCCAGCAGCCAAGGATATTCAGGGAACACTGAAGCTTTCTTT

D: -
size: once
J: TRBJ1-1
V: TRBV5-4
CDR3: CASRPGTLNTEAFF
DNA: TGTGCCAGCAGACCAGGGACCTTGAACACTGAAGCTTTCTTT

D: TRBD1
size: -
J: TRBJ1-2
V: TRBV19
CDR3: CASSPSWTGGFGYTF
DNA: TGTGCCAGTAGTCCTTCCTGGACAGGGGGCTTTGGCTACACCTTC